This passage covers 27 T cell receptor beta chains from one sample sequenced in a study of T cells in localized non-small cell lung cancer (dated by TCRdb to between 2020 and 2021). The library was made by the immunoSEQ multiplex PCR assay. The table comes from immuneACCESS by way of TCRdb, which keeps in-frame sequences with V and J called. Part of the clones is missing from these tables; in studies checked, under half for an unresolved V gene and the rest for unknown reasons. The sample table holds tens of thousands of clones, of which about four fifths were seen once. 15% to 20% of the sample goes to the ten largest clones. The input for sequencing was peripheral blood, taken before any cancer treatment. The source is a male donor aged 60 or over with stage III squamous cell lung carcinoma.

J is TRBJ1-1 and V is TRBV5-1; D uncertain. Germline V CDR1 and CDR2: SGHRS, YFSETQ. Between the trimmed V and J ends, which lost 4 bases and 1 base, there was a span of 11 bases. This CDR3 has 14 amino acids. CDR3 nucleotide sequence: TGCGCCAGCAGCCCCGGGTGGGGGAACACTGAAGCTTTCTTT. Residues: CASSPGWGNTEAFF.

V gene TRBV29-1 combines with J gene TRBJ2-7, with 11 positions matching TRBD1. The CDR3 is 13 residues long. CDR1 and CDR2 (germline): SQVTM, ANQGSEA. Trimming took 3 bases from V and 5 from J; bases not matched to a gene: 3. As DNA, the CDR3 is TGCAGCGTTGATACGGGACAGGGGGACGAGCAGTACTTC. This encodes CSVDTGQGDEQYF.

CDR3 nucleotides: TGTGCCAGCACCCTCACCGGGGGGGCCATCATTCAGTACTTC. Protein sequence: CASTLTGGAIIQYF. The V and J genes are TRBV7-2 and TRBJ2-4, with 8 nucleotides matching TRBD2. CDR3 length equals 14 residues. Trimming removed 7 bases from V and 9 bases from J; junction bases left unmatched: 11. Germline CDR1 SGHTA, CDR2 FQGNSA.

The J gene is TRBJ2-1, the V gene TRBV11-2; unclear D gene. Germline values: CDR1 SGHAT, CDR2 FQNNGV. The V and J ends lost 5 bases and 8 bases respectively, with 16 bases between them. This CDR3 is 14 amino acids long. This CDR3 reads CASSRTPAADEQFF. The CDR3 DNA reads TGTGCCAGCAGCCGGACGCCCGCAGCCGATGAGCAGTTCTTC.

The chain couples TRBV27 to TRBJ1-6, with a tentative D call TRBD1 (5 bases). The germline V gene has CDR1 MNHEY and CDR2 SMNVEV (reference sequence). CDR3 size: 14 residues. V was clipped by 6 bases and J by 13 bases, with 19 bases between them. CDR3 sequence reads: CASRSEYPRGPLHF. The CDR3 DNA sequence: TGTGCCAGCAGATCCGAGTACCCAAGGGGTCCCCTCCACTTT.

The chain joins TRBV29-1 to TRBJ1-2, with 7 bases that match TRBD1. The CDR3 is 14 amino acids. Per germline, CDR1 SQVTM and CDR2 ANQGSEA. The junction had 10 bases not matched to a gene; V was cut back by 6 bases and J by 3 bases. The CDR3 spells CSVSSGGTDYGYTF. The CDR3 DNA reads TGCAGCGTCTCTTCCGGTGGGACAGACTATGGCTACACCTTC.

The CDR3 loop reads CASSQEPEYNSPLHF. The CDR3 region has the DNA TGTGCCAGCAGCCAAGAACCAGAGTATAATTCACCCCTCCACTTT. The chain recombines TRBV4-2 with TRBJ1-6; unclear D gene. CDR1 LGHNA and CDR2 YNFKEQ come from the germline V gene. CDR3 length: 15 residues. The V and J ends lost 0 bases and 4 bases respectively, with 7 bases between them.

The chain combines TRBV29-1 with TRBJ1-1; D gene unclear. The CDR3 totals 13 residues. Trimming took 4 bases from V and 0 from J, leaving 9 bases between them. Germline V CDR1 and CDR2: SQVTM, ANQGSEA. CDR3 sequence: CSVAINMNTEAFF. The DNA of the CDR3 is TGCAGCGTTGCTATCAACATGAACACTGAAGCTTTCTTT.

The chain recombines TRBV10-1 with TRBJ2-1; D might be TRBD1 (6 bases). Germline V lookup: CDR1 WNHNN, CDR2 SYGVQD (reference sequence). This CDR3 is built from 18 residues. V was shortened by 2 bases and J by 4 bases, with 21 bases between the two germline ends. For the CDR3, the DNA is TGCGCCAGCAGTGAGCTATGGCAAGGGGGTTCACATTACAATGAGCAGTTCTTC. Translating it yields CASSELWQGGSHYNEQFF.

The chain joins TRBV5-1 to TRBJ2-3; 11 bases map to TRBD2. The V gene's germline CDR1 is SGHRS and CDR2 YFSETQ. The CDR3 is made up of 15 amino acids. J lost 3 bases, V lost 0 bases, and 0 bases had no gene match. Here the CDR3 reads CASSLGLAGTDTQYF. CDR3 DNA: TGCGCCAGCAGCTTGGGACTAGCGGGAACAGATACGCAGTATTTT.

The gene calls are TRBV5-1 and TRBJ2-3; D is uncertain. Trimming removed 0 bases at V and 4 bases at J, with 6 bases between. The CDR3 length is 13 residues. Germline V lookup: CDR1 SGHRS, CDR2 YFSETQ. The CDR3 sequence: CASSLATADTQYF. The CDR3 DNA sequence: TGCGCCAGCAGCTTGGCGACTGCAGATACGCAGTATTTT.

The chain links TRBV5-1 to TRBJ2-1, with D hard to call. CDR3 length: 15 residues. Between the trimmed V and J ends, which lost 3 bases and 0 bases, there was a span of 10 bases. The germline gives CDR1 SGHRS, CDR2 YFSETQ. The CDR3 nucleotides read TGCGCCAGCAGCTCAGGCCAGAGCTCCTACAATGAGCAGTTCTTC. Its translation is CASSSGQSSYNEQFF.

The chain uses TRBV6-5 and TRBJ1-5; perhaps TRBD1 as D (5 bases). The CDR3 consists of 13 residues. The V end lost 5 bases, the J end lost 0 bases, and 5 bases lay between the germline ends. The germline CDR1 and CDR2 sequences are MNHEY and SVGAGI. The CDR3 sequence: CASSDSSNQPQHF. In nucleotides, the CDR3 is TGTGCCAGCAGTGACAGTAGCAATCAGCCCCAGCATTTT.

This clone showed up just a few times. V gene TRBV2 combines with J gene TRBJ2-7; no definite D call. The length of the CDR3 is 13 residues. Per the germline V gene, CDR1 is SNHLY and CDR2 is FYNNEI. V was pared by 0 bases and J by 3 bases, with 6 bases between. The CDR3 protein is CASSEAQYYEQYF. The DNA for the CDR3 is TGTGCCAGCAGTGAAGCACAGTACTACGAGCAGTACTTC.

This clone was picked up one time. The V gene is TRBV7-8, the J gene TRBJ2-7; TRBD2 matches 12 bases. The CDR3 covers 15 residues. J was trimmed by 2 bases and V by 5 bases; bases with no gene match: 4. Germline CDR1 SGHVS, CDR2 FQNEAQ. The CDR3 coding sequence is TGTGCCAGCAGCCGGACTAGCGGGGTAACCTACGAGCAGTACTTC. Its protein is CASSRTSGVTYEQYF.

The V gene is TRBV9, the J gene TRBJ2-1; either TRBD1 or TRBD2 may supply D (6 bases each). Per germline, CDR1 SGDLS and CDR2 YYNGEE. The CDR3 length is 16 residues. V was pared by 4 bases and J by 0 bases, with 14 bases between. This CDR3 reads CASSPEGHPSYNEQFF. CDR3 nucleotide sequence: TGTGCCAGCAGCCCGGAGGGACACCCCTCCTACAATGAGCAGTTCTTC. Full variable domain (remainder filled in from reference TRBV9 and TRBJ2-1): DSGVTQTPKHLITATGQRVTLRCSPRSGDLSVYWYQQSLDQGLQFLIQYYNGEERAKGNILERFSAQQFPDLHSELNLSSLELGDSALYFCASSPEGHPSYNEQFFGPGTRLTVL.

The chain uses TRBV30 and TRBJ2-1, with 8 bases identical to TRBD1. This CDR3 spans 14 amino acids. The germline V gene encodes CDR1 GTSNPN and CDR2 SVGIG (reference sequence). The J segment lost 6 bases and the V segment lost 1 base, leaving 5 bases of the junction unmatched. This chain's CDR3 is CAWSGQGSGNEQFF. CDR3 in DNA: TGTGCCTGGAGTGGACAGGGGTCGGGCAATGAGCAGTTCTTC. The full variable domain, completed using reference TRBV30 and TRBJ2-1, is SQTIHQWPATLVQPVGSPLSLECTVEGTSNPNLYWYRQAAGRGLQLLFYSVGIGQISSEVPQNLSASRPQDRQFILSSKKLLLSDSGFYLCAWSGQGSGNEQFFGPGTRLTVL.

V usage is TRBV5-4 and J usage is TRBJ1-2; no firm D call. V shed 0 bases and J shed 1 base, with 4 bases lying between them. Germline-derived CDR1 and CDR2 are SGHNT and YYREEE (reference sequence). CDR3 length equals 13 residues. The CDR3, as DNA: TGTGCCAGCAGCTTGGCCAGTAACTATGGCTACACCTTC. This codes for CASSLASNYGYTF. Drawing the rest from reference TRBV5-4 and TRBJ1-2, the complete variable domain is ETGVTQSPTHLIKTRGQQVTLRCSSQSGHNTVSWYQQALGQGPQFIFQYYREEENGRGNFPPRFSGLQFPNYSSELNVNALELDDSALYLCASSLASNYGYTFGSGTRLTVV.

A few counts support this clone. The J gene is TRBJ1-1, the V gene TRBV6-5; no firm D call. V was shortened by 4 bases and J by 4 bases, with 10 bases between the two germline ends. Germline V gene sequence: CDR1 MNHEY, CDR2 SVGAGI. This CDR3 region has 13 residues. CDR3 sequence reads: CASSSLAGTEAFF. CDR3 bases: TGTGCCAGCAGTTCCTTGGCGGGCACTGAAGCTTTCTTT.

The chain combines TRBV5-1 with TRBJ1-2; D possibly corresponds to TRBD1 (5 bases). V lost 2 bases, J lost 1 base, and 15 bases lay in between. The CDR3 totals 16 residues. The germline V gene encodes CDR1 SGHRS and CDR2 YFSETQ. The CDR3 DNA sequence: TGCGCCAGCAGCTTAAATGACGGCAGGGATAACTATGGCTACACCTTC. Amino acids: CASSLNDGRDNYGYTF.

The CDR3 protein is CASSPLWDRAYEQYF. The CDR3 DNA follows: TGTGCCAGCAGCCCGCTTTGGGACAGGGCTTACGAGCAGTACTTC. The chain recombines TRBV7-2 with TRBJ2-7; 9 bases align to TRBD1. V was clipped by 5 bases and J by 4 bases; unmatched bases: 9. This CDR3 has 15 amino acids. Germline V gene lookup returns CDR1 SGHTA and CDR2 FQGNSA.

The gene calls are TRBV18 and TRBJ2-7; no reliable D call. The germline gives CDR1 KGHSH, CDR2 LQKENI. This CDR3 region has 14 residues. V lost 6 bases to trimming and J lost 4 bases, with 16 bases between them. In nucleotides, the CDR3 is TGTGCCAGCTCCCAATCTAATCGACAATACGAGCAGTACTTC. It codes for CASSQSNRQYEQYF. The complete variable domain, with remaining parts taken from reference TRBV18 and TRBJ2-7, reads NAGVMQNPRHLVRRRGQEARLRCSPMKGHSHVYWYRQLPEEGLKFMVYLQKENIIDESGMPKERFSAEFPKEGPSILRIQQVVRGDSAAYFCASSQSNRQYEQYFGPGTRLTVT.

The rearrangement links TRBV5-6 to TRBJ1-2; D is uncertain. This CDR3 has 13 amino acids. V lost 1 base and J 4 bases, leaving 8 bases between the germline ends. Germline CDR1 reads SGHDT; CDR2 reads YYEEEE. This CDR3 is CASSLNGLYGYTF. In nucleotides, the CDR3 is TGTGCCAGCAGCTTGAACGGCCTCTATGGCTACACCTTC.

The rearrangement links TRBV6-6 to TRBJ2-7, with D perhaps given as TRBD1 or TRBD2 (7 bases each). CDR1 is MNHNY and CDR2 is SVGAGI in the germline V gene (reference sequence). The CDR3 is 15 amino acids. Trimming cost V 6 bases and J 3 bases, with 18 bases left between them. In DNA form, the CDR3 reads TGTGCCAGCAGAACCGACAGGGCGGGAGACTACGAGCAGTACTTC. Translated: CASRTDRAGDYEQYF.

This clone was seen a single time. The V call is TRBV30, the J call TRBJ2-2, with D perhaps TRBD2 (5 bases). The CDR3 totals 14 residues. The V and J ends lost 3 bases and 6 bases respectively, with 14 bases between them. From germline, CDR1 is GTSNPN and CDR2 SVGIG (reference sequence). This CDR3 is CAWRRGSDPGELFF. In DNA form, the CDR3 reads TGTGCCTGGAGGAGAGGTAGCGACCCCGGGGAGCTGTTTTTT.

The chain carries TRBV5-5 and TRBJ1-2; D may be TRBD1 (5 bases). The CDR3 consists of 15 residues. Trimming removed 5 bases at V and 2 bases at J, with 16 bases between. CDR1 and CDR2 (germline): SGHKS, YYEKEE (reference sequence). The CDR3 loop reads CASSFAPGGNYGYTF. The CDR3 DNA reads TGTGCCAGCAGTTTTGCGCCGGGGGGAAACTATGGCTACACCTTC.

The rearrangement joins TRBV5-1 to TRBJ2-7; 8 bases align to TRBD2. This CDR3 is 14 amino acids long. In germline, CDR1 is SGHRS, CDR2 YFSETQ. With 0 bases clipped from V and 5 bases from J, the junction kept 4 bases outside the gene matches. CDR3 protein: CASSLAGGAHEQYF. The CDR3 nucleotides are TGCGCCAGCAGCTTGGCCGGGGGGGCCCACGAGCAGTACTTC.